This T cell receptor beta chain was obtained from a study of radiation and T cells in renal cell carcinoma. Study summary: Nephrectomy followed 15 Gy stereotactic body radiation by 4 weeks.

Comment on this clone: Antigen specificity is unknown.

TCRdb keeps only in-frame clones here, not all; method: immunoSEQ multiplex PCR. In the table there are around 160,000 clones, 88% of which are singletons. The sample's time point: baseline pretreatment blood. Treatment of the sample: 15 Gy SBRT to primary tumor, nephrectomy 4 weeks later. Radiation-treated patients gave blood at baseline, week 2 and week 4. Overall study findings and caveats: Pretreatment tumor biopsies were lacking, so baseline clonotypes are unknown. From baseline, blood top tumor clonotypes peaked at 2 weeks post-radiation.

Trimming took off 4 bases at V and 4 bases at J, with 11 bases between the two ends. CDR3 length: 13 amino acids. Germline CDR1 is SGHRS and CDR2 is YFSETQ. This sequence joins TRBV5-1 and TRBJ1-1, with D unresolved. Sequenced here: blood, sampled from a patient whose treatment included radiotherapy and nephrectomy. This sequence was found in a woman between 65 and 79 years old with renal cell carcinoma. The CDR3 DNA sequence: TGCGCCAGCAGCCTGGGAGAAGTCACTGAAGCTTTCTTT. Translation: CASSLGEVTEAFF. The full variable domain, completed using reference TRBV5-1 and TRBJ1-1, is KAGVTQTPRYLIKTRGQQVTLSCSPISGHRSVSWYQQTPGQGLQFLFEYFSETQRNKGNFPGRFSGRQFSNSRSEMNVSTLELGDSALYLCASSLGEVTEAFFGQGTRLTVV.